Listed here are 10 T cell receptor beta chains from one sample, sequenced in a study of neurological immune-mediated disorders. In TCRdb, the 5' RACE reads were re-called with MiXCR into one record per CDR3 protein. The sample lists roughly 56,000 distinct CDR3 sequences; 10% to 12% were seen once. Sequencing was carried out using PBMCs. These receptors came from a man aged 55 to 70 in good health.

This clonotype occurred many times. CDR3 in amino acids: CSAYSSGGGPYNEQFF. The DNA of the CDR3 is TGCAGTGCTTACTCTAGTGGAGGGGGGCCGTATAATGAGCAGTTCTTC. The chain employs TRBV20-1 and TRBJ2-1, with D perhaps assigned TRBD1 or TRBD2 (6 bases each). Germline V gene lookup returns CDR1 DFQATT and CDR2 SNEGSKA (reference sequence). CDR3 length equals 16 residues. The V gene lost 5 bases and the J gene lost 7 bases, with 24 bases spanning the gap.

This clonotype was counted ten times or more. The chain has TRBV5-1 and TRBJ2-3, with 8 positions matching TRBD1. The length of the CDR3 is 16 residues. The ends lost 3 bases at V and 2 bases at J; junction bases unmatched: 8. Looked up from germline, CDR1 is SGHRS and CDR2 is YFSETQ. The CDR3 is CASSSGQADYTDTQYF. The CDR3 DNA sequence: TGCGCCAGCAGCTCGGGACAGGCGGATTACACAGATACGCAGTATTTT.

The rearrangement joins TRBV29-1 to TRBJ2-7; D uncertain. This CDR3 is built from 12 residues. CDR1 SQVTM and CDR2 ANQGSEA come from the germline V gene. With 2 bases removed from V and 0 bases from J, the gap between germline ends came to 5 bases. The CDR3 reads CSVERGSYEQYF. CDR3 sequence (DNA): TGCAGCGTTGAACGCGGCTCCTACGAGCAGTACTTC.

This rearrangement joins TRBV4-1 to TRBJ2-1; perhaps TRBD1 as D (6 bases). Germline-derived CDR1 and CDR2 are MGHRA and YSYEKL. V lost 4 bases to trimming and J lost 2 bases, with 18 bases between them. The CDR3 has 17 amino acids. Here the CDR3 DNA reads TGCGCCAGCAGCCGCCAAGATCAGGGGTTCGCCTACAATGAGCAGTTCTTC. This codes for CASSRQDQGFAYNEQFF.

This clonotype has at least ten counts. V usage is TRBV12-3 or TRBV12-4 and J usage is TRBJ2-7; D ambiguous. Between the trimmed V and J ends, which lost 4 bases and 3 bases, there was a span of 7 bases. The CDR3 covers 12 residues. DNA of the CDR3: TGTGCCAGCAGTTGGGCCGGCTACGAGCAGTACTTC. As protein: CASSWAGYEQYF.

This clonotype came up many times. The chain recombines TRBV7-2 with TRBJ1-1; D not resolved. Germline V gene data show CDR1 as SGHTA and CDR2 as FQGNSA. The length of the CDR3 is 15 residues. V was pared by 3 bases and J by 1 base, with 12 bases between. CDR3 amino acids: CASSLDPRQNTEAFF. In nucleotides, the CDR3 is TGTGCCAGCAGCTTGGACCCGAGGCAGAACACTGAAGCTTTCTTT.

The chain's CDR3 is CASSSSRDSAYEQYF. CDR3 DNA: TGTGCCAGCAGCTCTTCCCGGGACAGTGCCTACGAGCAGTACTTC. The chain has TRBV7-8 and TRBJ2-7, with 7 bases lining up with TRBD1. V lost 4 bases, J lost 2 bases, and 8 bases stayed unmatched. Per the germline V gene, CDR1 is SGHVS and CDR2 is FQNEAQ. The CDR3 loop spans 15 amino acids.

The chain employs TRBV6-5 and TRBJ1-1; a weak D match, TRBD1 (5 bases). Germline V gives CDR1 MNHEY, CDR2 SVGAGI. V was trimmed by 2 bases and J by 0 bases, leaving 13 bases between them. This CDR3 contains 16 residues. CDR3 sequence (DNA): TGTGCCAGCAGTTACCGGGGGAATGCCATGAACACTGAAGCTTTCTTT. Amino acid sequence: CASSYRGNAMNTEAFF.

This clonotype was detected ten times or more. The rearrangement uses TRBV24-1 and TRBJ1-5; no reliable D call. Germline CDR1 KGHDR, CDR2 SFDVKD. The V gene lost 7 bases and the J gene lost 9 bases, with 3 bases spanning the gap. The CDR3 length is 9 residues. The DNA of the CDR3 is TGTGCCACCAGGGGGCCCCAGCATTTT. It translates to CATRGPQHF.

This clonotype has ten or more counts. V usage is TRBV7-2 and J usage is TRBJ2-1; 7 bases line up with TRBD2. The CDR3 has 14 residues. CDR1 is SGHTA and CDR2 is FQGNSA in the germline V gene. The V gene end was trimmed by 2 bases and the J gene end by 10 bases; junction bases not matched to a gene: 8. The CDR3 region has the DNA TGTGCCAGCAGCTTAACGCTAGCGGTGACGGAGCAGTTCTTC. Protein product: CASSLTLAVTEQFF.